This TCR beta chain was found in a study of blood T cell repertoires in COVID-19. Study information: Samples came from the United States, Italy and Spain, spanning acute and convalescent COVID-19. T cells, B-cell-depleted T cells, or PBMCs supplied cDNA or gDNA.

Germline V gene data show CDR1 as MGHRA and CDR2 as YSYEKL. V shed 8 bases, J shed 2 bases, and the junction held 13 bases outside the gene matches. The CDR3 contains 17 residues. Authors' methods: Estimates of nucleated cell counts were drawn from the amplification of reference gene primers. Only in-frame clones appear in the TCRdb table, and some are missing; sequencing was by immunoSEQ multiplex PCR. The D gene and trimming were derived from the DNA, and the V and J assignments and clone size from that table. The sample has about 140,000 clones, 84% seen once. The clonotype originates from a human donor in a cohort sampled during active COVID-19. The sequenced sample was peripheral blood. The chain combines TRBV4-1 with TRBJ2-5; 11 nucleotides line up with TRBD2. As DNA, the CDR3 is TGCGCCAGCGCTACCGTAATTGGGACTAGCGGACAAGAGACCCAGTACTTC. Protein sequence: CASATVIGTSGQETQYF.